This record looks at one T cell receptor beta chain sequence and its context. What it binds is unknown. In the PCR, 60 Vbeta and 13 Jbeta primers were used. The assay was immunoSEQ multiplex PCR, and TCRdb's table has in-frame clones only and misses some. This sample has 100,000 to 150,000 clones; around 76% occur once, and the top ten carry about 32%. The source of the sample is a study of cytomegalovirus exposure and HLA in healthy donors. Study-wide findings and caveats: The authors assumed roughly uniform sequencing depth across donors for presence/absence analyses.

V lost 2 bases to trimming and J lost 3 bases, with 9 bases between them. Germline CDR1 reads SGHTS; CDR2 reads YDEGEE. CDR3 length: 14 residues. J is TRBJ2-1 and V is TRBV5-8, with D unclear. The sequence was collected from a man aged 60 to 69 in good health and CMV-seropositive. Specimen: PBMCs. The CDR3 is CASSLWRSYNEQFF. As DNA, the CDR3 is TGTGCCAGCAGCTTATGGCGGAGCTACAATGAGCAGTTCTTC.